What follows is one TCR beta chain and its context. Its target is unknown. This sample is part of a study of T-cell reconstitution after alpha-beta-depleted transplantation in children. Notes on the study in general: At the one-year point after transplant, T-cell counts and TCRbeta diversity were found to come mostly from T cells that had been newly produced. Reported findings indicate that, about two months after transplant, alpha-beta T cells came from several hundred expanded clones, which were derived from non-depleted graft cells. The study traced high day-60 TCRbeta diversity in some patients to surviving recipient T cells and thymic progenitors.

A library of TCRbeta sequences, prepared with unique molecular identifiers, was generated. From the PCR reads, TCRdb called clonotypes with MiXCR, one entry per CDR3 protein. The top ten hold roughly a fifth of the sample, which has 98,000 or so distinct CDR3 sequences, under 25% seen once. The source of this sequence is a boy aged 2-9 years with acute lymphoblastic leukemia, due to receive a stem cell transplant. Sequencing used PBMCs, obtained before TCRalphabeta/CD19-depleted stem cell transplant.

The CDR3 is CASSRGVGDKRRSGANVLTF. The DNA of the CDR3 is TGTGCCAGCAGTCGGGGGGTCGGGGACAAGAGGCGTTCTGGGGCCAACGTCCTGACTTTC. The chain is built from TRBV28 and TRBJ2-6; tentative D call: TRBD2 (7 bases). The length of the CDR3 is 20 residues. Germline loops: CDR1 MDHEN, CDR2 SYDVKM. Trimming pared 5 bases from V and 1 base from J, leaving 24 bases between.